Shown below are 20 T cell receptor beta chains from a single sample sequenced in a study of beta chain features in type 1 diabetes. Study-wide points: Shorter TCRB CDR3s, moderately but significantly so, marked every one of the four CD4+ subsets in Type 1 diabetes patients.

Their antigens remain unidentified. Isolated RNA was reverse transcribed in full, so expressed TCRB transcripts were sequenced. Here immunoSEQ multiplex PCR was the method, and the copy in TCRdb shows in-frame clones only, minus some. The profile shows roughly 300,000 clones, about a tenth of them singletons. The specimen sequenced was central memory CD4+ T cells from blood. The receptors here all came from a man younger than 45 with type 1 diabetes.

The chain has TRBV7-9 and TRBJ1-6; D is uncertain. Trimming cost V 5 bases and J 11 bases, with 10 bases left between them. Germline V gene sequence: CDR1 SEHNR, CDR2 FQNEAQ (reference sequence). The CDR3 loop spans 12 amino acids. The CDR3 DNA follows: TGTGCCAGCAGCCCCGGGGAGACACCCCTCCACTTT. Its protein product is CASSPGETPLHF.

The rearrangement links TRBV9 to TRBJ1-4; D uncertain. CDR1 and CDR2 (germline): SGDLS, YYNGEE. The CDR3 runs 15 residues. Trimming took 4 bases from V and 4 from J, leaving 14 bases between them. The CDR3 sequence is CASSPALGSNEKLFF. The CDR3 DNA reads as TGTGCCAGCAGCCCCGCGCTAGGTAGTAATGAAAAACTGTTTTTT.

The gene calls are TRBV4-3 and TRBJ2-3, with D hard to call. This CDR3 contains 14 residues. Per the germline V gene, CDR1 is LGHNA and CDR2 is YSLEER. V lost 2 bases and J 2 bases, leaving 8 bases between the germline ends. The CDR3 here is CASSQSRNTDTQYF. CDR3 nucleotide sequence: TGCGCCAGCAGCCAATCACGGAACACAGATACGCAGTATTTT.

This clone was recorded at least ten times. The same CDR3 arises from other DNA sequences in this sample as well. CDR3 in DNA: TGTGCCAGCAGTACACAGGGGGACACTGAAGCTTTCTTT. Its translation is CASSTQGDTEAFF. The chain has TRBV9 and TRBJ1-1; TRBD1 agrees at 8 bases. The CDR3 runs 13 residues. Germline V gives CDR1 SGDLS, CDR2 YYNGEE. Trimming took 5 bases from V and 3 from J; bases not matched to a gene: 3.

This clone occurred a few times. The chain links TRBV18 to TRBJ2-3; 8 nucleotides agree with TRBD1. The CDR3 runs 15 residues. Germline trimming cut 3 bases from V and 2 bases from J; bases unmatched to any gene: 4. CDR1 and CDR2 (germline): KGHSH, LQKENI. CDR3 sequence (DNA): TGTGCCAGCTCACCCAGGGACAGGACCACAGATACGCAGTATTTT. This encodes CASSPRDRTTDTQYF.

This clone was seen only a few times. Other DNA sequences in this specimen translate into the identical CDR3. The V gene is TRBV9, the J gene TRBJ1-1, with D unclear. The CDR3 spans 14 residues. The V and J ends lost 2 bases and 1 base respectively, with 9 bases between them. Germline values: CDR1 SGDLS, CDR2 YYNGEE. The CDR3 DNA reads TGTGCCAGCAGCGTTGCGGGCCGGAACACTGAAGCTTTCTTT. It translates to CASSVAGRNTEAFF.

The chain uses TRBV10-3 and TRBJ2-5; D unclear. This CDR3 spans 12 amino acids. V was clipped by 8 bases and J by 2 bases, with 9 bases between them. Germline values: CDR1 ENHRY, CDR2 SYGVKD. The DNA of the CDR3 is TGTGCCATCGGGGTGACTCAAGAGACCCAGTACTTC. Encoded protein: CAIGVTQETQYF.

The chain couples TRBV11-2 to TRBJ2-5, with TRBD2 identical over 12 bases. The CDR3 consists of 16 residues. Looked up from germline, CDR1 is SGHAT and CDR2 is FQNNGV. Trimming at V came to 1 base and at J to 2 bases, leaving 2 bases not matched to a gene. The CDR3 DNA reads TGTGCCAGCAGCTTAGGGACTAGCGGGGTACAAGAGACCCAGTACTTC. Protein product: CASSLGTSGVQETQYF.

The chain joins TRBV11-2 to TRBJ2-3, with D perhaps matching TRBD2 (6 bases). CDR3 size: 16 residues. Germline CDR1 reads SGHAT; CDR2 reads FQNNGV. V lost 1 base, J lost 2 bases, and 13 bases lay in between. The CDR3: CASSLGAGPTTDTQYF. CDR3 sequence (DNA): TGTGCCAGCAGCTTAGGTGCGGGACCCACCACAGATACGCAGTATTTT. Complete variable domain (other parts from reference TRBV11-2 and TRBJ2-3): EAGVAQSPRYKIIEKRQSVAFWCNPISGHATLYWYQQILGQGPKLLIQFQNNGVVDDSQLPKDRFSAERLKGVDSTLKIQPAKLEDSAVYLCASSLGAGPTTDTQYFGPGTRLTVL.

The chain uses TRBV6-5 and TRBJ1-2, with TRBD1 as a possible D gene (5 bases). The V and J ends lost 7 bases and 2 bases respectively, with 14 bases between them. The CDR3 loop spans 14 amino acids. Germline-derived CDR1 and CDR2 are MNHEY and SVGAGI. CDR3 sequence reads: CASTGTEPNYGYTF. In DNA form, the CDR3 reads TGTGCCAGCACCGGGACGGAGCCGAACTATGGCTACACCTTC.

This clone was found a few times. The CDR3 nucleotides read TGCGCCAGCAGCTTGGGGGAATCTAACACTGAAGCTTTCTTT. This codes for CASSLGESNTEAFF. This rearrangement joins TRBV5-1 to TRBJ1-1; no reliable D call. The length of the CDR3 is 14 residues. Germline CDR1 and CDR2: SGHRS and YFSETQ. V lost 0 bases and J 2 bases, leaving 8 bases between the germline ends.

CDR3 sequence: CSVGTSGGSGDTQYF. The CDR3, as DNA: TGCAGCGTGGGGACTAGCGGGGGATCGGGAGATACGCAGTATTTT. The rearrangement links TRBV29-1 to TRBJ2-3; 14 bases line up with TRBD2. The CDR3 sequence is 15 residues long. The ends lost 6 bases at V and 5 bases at J; junction bases unmatched: 7. Germline loops: CDR1 SQVTM, CDR2 ANQGSEA.

This clone was seen ten or more times. The V and J genes are TRBV30 and TRBJ2-7; D gene ambiguous. Germline V CDR1 and CDR2: GTSNPN, SVGIG (reference sequence). The germline V and J ends were trimmed by 1 base and 5 bases, with 9 bases remaining between them. This CDR3 region has 12 residues. The CDR3 reads CAWSGTTHEQYF. Here the CDR3 DNA reads TGTGCCTGGAGTGGGACCACCCACGAGCAGTACTTC.

The chain carries TRBV9 and TRBJ2-7, with 7 bases aligning to TRBD2. The CDR3 consists of 15 residues. The V segment lost 1 base and the J segment 7 bases; nucleotides outside the gene matches: 11. Germline CDR1 and CDR2: SGDLS and YYNGEE. This CDR3 reads CASSVTGGGLQEQYF. CDR3 in DNA: TGTGCCAGCAGCGTAACCGGGGGAGGGCTTCAAGAGCAGTACTTC.

This clone was seen a handful of times. The rearrangement joins TRBV7-9 to TRBJ2-3, with 7 bases lining up with TRBD1. Trimming cost V 6 bases and J 2 bases; bases outside gene matches: 8. CDR3 length equals 15 residues. Germline assignment: CDR1 SEHNR and CDR2 FQNEAQ (reference sequence). CDR3 in DNA: TGTGCCAGCAGTCGACAGGGATTGGTCACAGATACGCAGTATTTT. Residues: CASSRQGLVTDTQYF.

This clone was counted between two and nine times. J is TRBJ2-5 and V is TRBV18, with no clear D. The germline V gene has CDR1 KGHSH and CDR2 LQKENI. Deletions cut 1 base from V and 0 bases from J, with 6 bases between. This CDR3 contains 14 residues. The CDR3 bases are TGTGCCAGCTCACCACTGCCAGACCAAGAGACCCAGTACTTC. It specifies CASSPLPDQETQYF.

V gene TRBV28 combines with J gene TRBJ2-1; D remains ambiguous. The length of the CDR3 is 11 residues. V was pared by 7 bases and J by 5 bases, with 6 bases between. The germline CDR1 and CDR2 sequences are MDHEN and SYDVKM. The CDR3 region is CASKLNNEQFF. CDR3 in DNA: TGTGCCAGCAAACTAAACAATGAGCAGTTCTTC. The whole variable domain, filled in from reference TRBV28 and TRBJ2-1, reads DVKVTQSSRYLVKRTGEKVFLECVQDMDHENMFWYRQDPGLGLRLIYFSYDVKMKEKGDIPEGYSVSREKKERFSLILESASTNQTSMYLCASKLNNEQFFGPGTRLTVL.

The chain links TRBV4-3 to TRBJ1-6, with TRBD1 identical over 7 bases. V was pared by 1 base and J by 10 bases, with 7 bases of the junction left unmatched. From germline, CDR1 is LGHNA and CDR2 YSLEER. The CDR3 sequence is 15 residues long. The chain's CDR3 is CASSQGQGGGSPLHF. CDR3 nucleotides: TGCGCCAGCAGCCAAGGACAGGGCGGAGGGTCACCCCTCCACTTT.

This clone was detected a few times. V gene TRBV7-9 combines with J gene TRBJ1-2; the D gene is possibly TRBD1 (5 bases). V lost 5 bases and J lost 4, with 14 bases in between. Germline values: CDR1 SEHNR, CDR2 FQNEAQ (reference sequence). This CDR3 is built from 14 residues. The CDR3 nucleotides are TGTGCCAGCAGCCTCCCGGGGGGGAGCTATGGCTACACCTTC. Residues: CASSLPGGSYGYTF.

This clone was seen a handful of times. The genes are TRBV28 and TRBJ1-2; 10 bases are a match to TRBD1. CDR1 is MDHEN and CDR2 is SYDVKM in the germline V gene. After removal of 3 bases from V and 5 bases from J, the junction contained 3 bases not matched to a gene. The CDR3 spans 14 residues. CDR3 protein: CASSFEDRGYGYTF. The CDR3 region has the DNA TGTGCCAGCAGTTTCGAGGACAGGGGGTATGGCTACACCTTC.